What follows are 25 T cell receptor beta chains derived from one specimen sequenced in a study of PD-L1 blockade in urothelial cancer. Profiling relied on immunoSEQ multiplex PCR, and the TCRdb table lists in-frame clones only, not all of them. The sample contains about 84,000 clones, roughly 80% of which appear only once. This material consisted of PBMCs, taken around atezolizumab (anti-PD-L1) treatment. The receptors here all came from a man aged 65 to 79 with urothelial cancer.

The V gene is TRBV5-1, the J gene TRBJ1-5, with a weak D call TRBD1 (5 bases). Per the germline V gene, CDR1 is SGHRS and CDR2 is YFSETQ. CDR3 length: 15 amino acids. V gave up 0 bases and J gave up 6 bases, with 13 bases separating them. CDR3 loop: CASSLGSGKGQPQHF. In DNA form, the CDR3 reads TGCGCCAGCAGCTTGGGTTCAGGGAAGGGTCAGCCCCAGCATTTT.

The chain has TRBV28 and TRBJ2-2; 7 nucleotides agree with TRBD1. V was clipped by 6 bases and J by 7 bases; unmatched bases: 8. The CDR3 loop spans 14 amino acids. Germline V gene data show CDR1 as MDHEN and CDR2 as SYDVKM. This CDR3 is CASRRQGRNGELFF. The CDR3 DNA reads as TGTGCCAGCAGAAGACAGGGAAGGAACGGGGAGCTGTTTTTT. Full variable domain (remainder filled in from reference TRBV28 and TRBJ2-2): DVKVTQSSRYLVKRTGEKVFLECVQDMDHENMFWYRQDPGLGLRLIYFSYDVKMKEKGDIPEGYSVSREKKERFSLILESASTNQTSMYLCASRRQGRNGELFFGEGSRLTVL.

This chain connects TRBV6-6 to TRBJ2-1; maybe TRBD2 (5 bases). The CDR3 has 12 amino acids. Germline V gene sequence: CDR1 MNHNY, CDR2 SVGAGI (reference sequence). The V end was cut by 7 bases, the J end by 8 bases, with 12 bases between. CDR3 nucleotides: TGTGCCAGCACCCTCTCGGGGTATGAGCAGTTCTTC. Amino acid sequence: CASTLSGYEQFF.

V is TRBV6-1 and J is TRBJ2-7; weak D call: TRBD1 (6 bases). The CDR3 spans 12 residues. The V gene's germline CDR1 is MNHNS and CDR2 SASEGT. Trimming shortened V by 6 bases and J by 1 base, and 7 bases separated the two germline ends. The CDR3 sequence: CASRQGSYEQYF. The CDR3 bases are TGTGCCAGCAGACAGGGATCCTACGAGCAGTACTTC.

The gene calls are TRBV30 and TRBJ2-5, with 7 bases fitting TRBD2. The last part of the DNA fits TRBJ2-7 better; the J call may be wrong. The V gene's germline CDR1 is GTSNPN and CDR2 SVGIG (reference sequence). The length of the CDR3 is 15 residues. CDR3 DNA sequence: TGTGCCTGGGGACTCGGGGGACTACCTATCCACGAGCAGTACTTC. It yields the protein CAWGLGGLPIHEQYF.

This clone was seen a handful of times. This rearrangement joins TRBV30 to TRBJ2-3, with TRBD1 matching 11 bases. This CDR3 has 16 residues. Germline assignment: CDR1 GTSNPN and CDR2 SVGIG (reference sequence). V shed 0 bases, J shed 6 bases, and the junction held 8 bases outside the gene matches. DNA for the CDR3: TGTGCCTGGAGTGTCCCGGACAGGGGGCTGGTTGATACGCAGTATTTT. Translating it yields CAWSVPDRGLVDTQYF.

The chain has TRBV11-2 and TRBJ1-1; 7 nucleotides align to TRBD1. The CDR3 extends over 13 amino acids. J gave up 3 bases and V 6 bases, and 4 bases lay outside the gene matches. Germline assignment: CDR1 SGHAT and CDR2 FQNNGV. CDR3 coding DNA: TGTGCCAGCAGTCCTACAGGGGACACTGAAGCTTTCTTT. Translation: CASSPTGDTEAFF. The variable domain in full, completed from reference TRBV11-2 and TRBJ1-1, reads EAGVAQSPRYKIIEKRQSVAFWCNPISGHATLYWYQQILGQGPKLLIQFQNNGVVDDSQLPKDRFSAERLKGVDSTLKIQPAKLEDSAVYLCASSPTGDTEAFFGQGTRLTVV.

This clone is a singleton in its sample. The chain employs TRBV9 and TRBJ1-6; TRBD1 is a possible D gene (6 bases). Germline CDR1 SGDLS, CDR2 YYNGEE. V dropped 2 bases and J dropped 6 bases, with 9 bases sitting between them. The CDR3 consists of 14 residues. CDR3 protein: CASSVGTSNSPLHF. CDR3 in DNA: TGTGCCAGCAGCGTGGGGACAAGTAATTCACCCCTCCACTTT.

The CDR3 sequence: CATGGEGETQYF. The CDR3 DNA sequence: TGCGCCACCGGAGGGGAGGGCGAGACCCAGTACTTC. This chain uses TRBV10-1 with TRBJ2-5; 7 bases are a match to TRBD2. The CDR3 covers 12 residues. Germline V gene sequence: CDR1 WNHNN, CDR2 SYGVQD (reference sequence). Unmatched junction bases numbered 7, after V lost 10 bases and J lost 5 bases.

The chain combines TRBV9 with TRBJ2-5; TRBD2 aligns across 14 bases. Germline V lookup: CDR1 SGDLS, CDR2 YYNGEE. V trimming: 3 bases; J trimming: 6 bases; junction bases outside the gene matches: 4. The CDR3 runs 15 residues. The CDR3 region has the DNA TGTGCCAGCAGCGAGGGACTAGCGGGAGTGAAGACCCAGTACTTC. Translated, it gives CASSEGLAGVKTQYF. Looking up the rest from reference TRBV9 and TRBJ2-5 gives the full variable domain: DSGVTQTPKHLITATGQRVTLRCSPRSGDLSVYWYQQSLDQGLQFLIQYYNGEERAKGNILERFSAQQFPDLHSELNLSSLELGDSALYFCASSEGLAGVKTQYFGPGTRLLVL.

The chain uses TRBV18 and TRBJ1-2; tentatively, D is TRBD1 (6 bases). Trimming took 3 bases from V and 8 from J, leaving 10 bases between them. The CDR3 totals 12 residues. CDR1 is KGHSH, CDR2 LQKENI, per germline. Here the CDR3 reads CASSPNRDGYTF. In DNA, the CDR3 is TGTGCCAGCTCACCCAACAGGGACGGCTACACCTTC.

The J gene is TRBJ1-3, the V gene TRBV7-9; D gene unclear. V was shortened by 2 bases and J by 0 bases, with 8 bases between the two germline ends. This CDR3 contains 15 residues. CDR1 is SEHNR, CDR2 FQNEAQ, per germline (reference sequence). In DNA form, the CDR3 reads TGTGCCAGCAGCTTACTCATGGCCTCTGGAAACACCATATATTTT. Its protein product is CASSLLMASGNTIYF. Full variable domain (outside the CDR3, taken from reference TRBV7-9 and TRBJ1-3): DTGVSQNPRHKITKRGQNVTFRCDPISEHNRLYWYRQTLGQGPEFLTYFQNEAQLEKSRLLSDRFSAERPKGSFSTLEIQRTEQGDSAMYLCASSLLMASGNTIYFGEGSWLTVV.

V and J are TRBV5-1 and TRBJ2-3, with D perhaps TRBD1 (6 bases). The CDR3 has 15 residues. CDR1 and CDR2 from the germline V gene are SGHRS and YFSETQ. The V end lost 0 bases, the J end lost 1 base, and 9 bases lay between the germline ends. The chain's CDR3 is CASSLGGHRTDTQYF. The CDR3 nucleotides read TGCGCCAGCAGCTTGGGGGGACACCGCACAGATACGCAGTATTTT.

The rearrangement links TRBV20-1 to TRBJ1-4; D not certain. V was pared by 5 bases and J by 4 bases, with 2 bases between. Germline V gene sequence: CDR1 DFQATT, CDR2 SNEGSKA (reference sequence). The CDR3 consists of 10 residues. The CDR3 DNA sequence: TGCAGTGCTTATAATGAAAAACTGTTTTTT. It codes for CSAYNEKLFF.

The genes are TRBV20-1 and TRBJ2-5; 8 bases fit TRBD1. Trimming at V came to 5 bases and at J to 4 bases, leaving 0 bases not matched to a gene. Germline V gene sequence: CDR1 DFQATT, CDR2 SNEGSKA (reference sequence). CDR3 size: 11 residues. CDR3 loop: CSAGQGETQYF. The DNA of the CDR3 is TGCAGTGCTGGACAGGGAGAGACCCAGTACTTC.

The chain employs TRBV6-1 and TRBJ2-7; the D gene is possibly TRBD2 (6 bases). V lost 4 bases to trimming and J lost 0 bases, with 10 bases between them. The CDR3 is made up of 14 amino acids. Germline-derived CDR1 and CDR2 are MNHNS and SASEGT. For the CDR3, the DNA is TGTGCCAGCAGTGGGGGACTGTCCTCCTACGAGCAGTACTTC. It is translated as CASSGGLSSYEQYF.

The V gene is TRBV7-2, the J gene TRBJ2-1; possible D gene TRBD2, 5 bases. V lost 1 base and J lost 10, with 11 bases in between. CDR3 length equals 13 residues. CDR1 and CDR2 from the germline V gene are SGHTA and FQGNSA. In DNA, the CDR3 is TGTGCCAGCAGCTTAGTAAGGCGGGCAGAGCAGTTCTTC. It codes for CASSLVRRAEQFF.

The J gene is TRBJ2-1, the V gene TRBV7-9; no reliable D call. The germline gives CDR1 SEHNR, CDR2 FQNEAQ (reference sequence). Trimming left V 7 bases short and J 4 bases short, with 20 bases between. CDR3 size: 16 residues. CDR3 nucleotides: TGTGCCAGCATCCCCCGGTGGGCCTCCAGTTACAATGAGCAGTTCTTC. This translates into CASIPRWASSYNEQFF.

The rearrangement uses TRBV10-3 and TRBJ2-7; TRBD1 matches 8 bases. CDR1 and CDR2 from the germline V gene are ENHRY and SYGVKD. The CDR3 covers 15 residues. Trimming took 2 bases from V and 3 from J; bases not matched to a gene: 6. The CDR3 DNA reads as TGTGCCATCAGTGAGCGAACAGGGGGAATCTACGAGCAGTACTTC. This translates into CAISERTGGIYEQYF.

This rearrangement joins TRBV2 to TRBJ2-5, with 7 bases identical to TRBD2. The germline CDR1 and CDR2 sequences are SNHLY and FYNNEI. V dropped 4 bases and J dropped 5; count of bases not matched to a gene: 7. The CDR3 length is 14 residues. The chain's CDR3 is CASSVGREGETQYF. CDR3 in DNA: TGTGCCAGCAGTGTAGGCAGGGAGGGGGAGACCCAGTACTTC.

A remark on this clone: The same CDR3 can be traced to other DNA sequences in this sample. The chain couples TRBV6-5 to TRBJ1-1; no clear D. V was pared by 0 bases and J by 1 base, with 3 bases between. This CDR3 has 13 amino acids. Germline CDR1 is MNHEY and CDR2 is SVGAGI. CDR3 sequence reads: CASSYSQNTEAFF. The CDR3 region has the DNA TGTGCCAGCAGTTACTCCCAGAACACTGAAGCTTTCTTT.

This sequence joins TRBV29-1 and TRBJ2-7; TRBD2 agrees at 15 bases. The trim removed 5 bases at V and 3 bases at J, leaving 5 bases unmatched. The CDR3 totals 15 residues. The germline V gene encodes CDR1 SQVTM and CDR2 ANQGSEA. The CDR3 spells CSVLGLAGGNYEQYF. CDR3 in DNA: TGCAGCGTTTTAGGACTAGCGGGAGGGAACTACGAGCAGTACTTC.

The V gene is TRBV6-4, the J gene TRBJ2-7; D might be TRBD2 (6 bases). With 4 bases removed from V and 1 base from J, the gap between germline ends came to 14 bases. There are 15 residues in the CDR3. Germline-derived CDR1 and CDR2 are MRHNA and SNTAGT. The DNA for the CDR3 is TGTGCCAGCAGTGTCCTGACGGAGGGGTCCTACGAGCAGTACTTC. Translated: CASSVLTEGSYEQYF.

This chain uses TRBV27 with TRBJ2-3, with TRBD2 matching over 7 bases. The CDR3 runs to 15 residues. Germline CDR1 MNHEY, CDR2 SMNVEV (reference sequence). V was pared by 1 base and J by 3 bases, with 4 bases of the junction left unmatched. CDR3 residues: CASSLFAGATDTQYF. The CDR3 DNA is TGTGCCAGCAGTTTATTTGCGGGAGCGACAGATACGCAGTATTTT.

The V and J genes are TRBV19 and TRBJ1-2; 7 nucleotides match TRBD1. Trimming at V came to 3 bases and at J to 4 bases, leaving 5 bases not matched to a gene. CDR1 and CDR2 from the germline V gene are LNHDA and SQIVND (reference sequence). The CDR3 contains 14 residues. The CDR3 DNA is TGTGCCAGTAGTATGCTCGGGACAGCCTATGGCTACACCTTC. Its translation is CASSMLGTAYGYTF.